Listed below are T cell receptor beta chains from one sample, sequenced in a study of T cell changes during pregnancy in multiple sclerosis. This table comes from immunoSEQ multiplex PCR, and its TCRdb copy is limited to in-frame clones, with some not included. The sample carries around 110,000 clones, less than 95% recorded once. The input for sequencing was peripheral blood, taken in the third trimester of pregnancy. These receptors came from a female donor in good health, enrolled as a control in a pregnancy study. CDR3s include the opening cysteine and the closing phenylalanine or tryptophan. Each record gives: clone size, V gene, J gene, D gene, CDR3 DNA, CDR3 protein. A D gene is named only where the DNA matches it firmly. Clone size is not always given. Where it is, it says once, few, many or a class for expanded clones.

.	TRBV18	TRBJ2-1	.	TGTGCCAGCTCACTAGGGGTATCTGGGATCAATGAGCAGTTCTTC	CASSLGVSGINEQFF
.	TRBV7-2	TRBJ1-3	.	TGTGCCAGCAGCCCCGGTTTCTCTGGAAACACCATATATTTT	CASSPGFSGNTIYF
.	TRBV30	TRBJ2-5	TRBD2	TGTGCCGGGGGACCGGGACTAGAAGAGACCCAGTACTTC	CAGGPGLEETQYF
.	TRBV6-1	TRBJ1-6	.	TGCGCCAGCAGGGAGAGAGACGGAAATTCACCCCTCCACTTT	CASRERDGNSPLHF
.	TRBV12-5	TRBJ1-5	TRBD1	TGTGCTAGTGGAATGGACAGGTACCTTTTTCCGAGCAATCAGCCCCAGCATTTT	CASGMDRYLFPSNQPQHF
.	TRBV4-1	TRBJ2-5	.	TGCGCCAGCAGCCAAGCGTTCTCTAAGGAGACCCAGTACTTC	CASSQAFSKETQYF
.	TRBV7-6	TRBJ2-1	.	TGTGCCAGCAGTGATGGGGGGTCCTACAATGAGCAGTTCTTC	CASSDGGSYNEQFF
once	TRBV4-3	TRBJ2-2	TRBD1	TGCGCCAGCAGCCACCCGGGACAGGGGAGCACCGGGGAGCTGTTTTTT	CASSHPGQGSTGELFF
few	TRBV5-4	TRBJ2-1	TRBD2	TGTGCCAGCACCTCCGGGACTAGGGTCCATGAGCAGTTCTTC	CASTSGTRVHEQFF
.	TRBV11-1	TRBJ1-4	.	TGTGCCAGCAGCCCAGAACAGGGATCTGCCACTAATGAAAAACTGTTTTTT	CASSPEQGSATNEKLFF
.	TRBV5-1	TRBJ1-2	.	TGCGCCAGCAGCTTTGACTTACCGGGGGGCTACACCTTC	CASSFDLPGGYTF
.	TRBV25-1	TRBJ1-1	TRBD1	TGTGCCAGCAGAAACATTCTGACAGGGGTCACTGAAGCTTTCTTT	CASRNILTGVTEAFF
once	TRBV7-9	TRBJ2-3	TRBD1	TGTGCCAGCAGACTCCTCCGGGACAGGGGTCCAGATACGCAGTATTTT	CASRLLRDRGPDTQYF
.	TRBV6-6	TRBJ2-7	.	TGTGCCAGCAGTTACTCTCCGACAGGCCCCTACGAGCAGTACTTC	CASSYSPTGPYEQYF
.	TRBV27	TRBJ1-2	.	TGTGCCAGCAGTCCTAACCTAGAACACGTAGATGGCTACACCTTC	CASSPNLEHVDGYTF
once	TRBV5-6	TRBJ2-2	TRBD2	TGTGCCAGCAGCCGAAGCGGGGGGTGGAACACCGGGGAGCTGTTTTTT	CASSRSGGWNTGELFF
.	TRBV5-8	TRBJ1-5	TRBD1	TGTGCCAGCAGCTTGGACGGCAGGGGGCCAAATCAGCCCCAGCATTTT	CASSLDGRGPNQPQHF